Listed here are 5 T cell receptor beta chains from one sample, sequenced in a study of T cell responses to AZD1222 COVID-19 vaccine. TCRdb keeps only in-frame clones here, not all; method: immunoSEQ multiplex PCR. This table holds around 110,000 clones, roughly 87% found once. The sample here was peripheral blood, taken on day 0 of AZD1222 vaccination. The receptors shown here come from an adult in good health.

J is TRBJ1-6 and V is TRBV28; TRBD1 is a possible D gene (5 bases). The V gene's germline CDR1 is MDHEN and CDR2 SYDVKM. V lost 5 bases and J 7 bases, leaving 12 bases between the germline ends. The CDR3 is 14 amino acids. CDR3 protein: CASSPRGGNSPLHF. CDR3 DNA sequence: TGTGCCAGCAGTCCCCGGGGGGGGAATTCACCCCTCCACTTT. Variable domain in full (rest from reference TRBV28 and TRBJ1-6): DVKVTQSSRYLVKRTGEKVFLECVQDMDHENMFWYRQDPGLGLRLIYFSYDVKMKEKGDIPEGYSVSREKKERFSLILESASTNQTSMYLCASSPRGGNSPLHFGNGTRLTVT.

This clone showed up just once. CDR3 nucleotides: TGTGCCATCAGTGACTTATACGAGCAGTACTTC. Its protein product is CAISDLYEQYF. The rearrangement uses TRBV10-3 and TRBJ2-7; D uncertain. This CDR3 comprises 11 residues. CDR1 ENHRY and CDR2 SYGVKD come from the germline V gene. V lost 3 bases to trimming and J lost 4 bases, with 4 bases between them.

The CDR3 bases are TGTGCCAGCAGTTTTTCCGGGGGGCGAAGGACTGAAGCTTTCTTT. Translation gives CASSFSGGRRTEAFF. V usage is TRBV28 and J usage is TRBJ1-1; D is perhaps TRBD1 (6 bases). CDR1 and CDR2 (germline): MDHEN, SYDVKM. The CDR3 has 15 residues. V was cut by 3 bases and J by 5 bases, with 16 bases left in between. Complete variable domain (other parts from reference TRBV28 and TRBJ1-1): DVKVTQSSRYLVKRTGEKVFLECVQDMDHENMFWYRQDPGLGLRLIYFSYDVKMKEKGDIPEGYSVSREKKERFSLILESASTNQTSMYLCASSFSGGRRTEAFFGQGTRLTVV.

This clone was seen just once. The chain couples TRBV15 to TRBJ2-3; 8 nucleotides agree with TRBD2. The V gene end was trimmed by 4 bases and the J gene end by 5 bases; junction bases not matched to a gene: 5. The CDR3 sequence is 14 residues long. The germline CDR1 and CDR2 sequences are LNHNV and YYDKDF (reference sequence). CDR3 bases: TGTGCCACCAGCATTGCTGGGACTAGAGATACGCAGTATTTT. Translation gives CATSIAGTRDTQYF.

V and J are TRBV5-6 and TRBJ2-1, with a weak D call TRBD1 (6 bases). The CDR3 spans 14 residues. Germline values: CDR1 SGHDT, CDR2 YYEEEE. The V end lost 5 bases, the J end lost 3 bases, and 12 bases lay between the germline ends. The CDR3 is CASRSEDSYNEQFF. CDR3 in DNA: TGTGCCAGCAGGTCCGAGGACAGCTACAATGAGCAGTTCTTC.